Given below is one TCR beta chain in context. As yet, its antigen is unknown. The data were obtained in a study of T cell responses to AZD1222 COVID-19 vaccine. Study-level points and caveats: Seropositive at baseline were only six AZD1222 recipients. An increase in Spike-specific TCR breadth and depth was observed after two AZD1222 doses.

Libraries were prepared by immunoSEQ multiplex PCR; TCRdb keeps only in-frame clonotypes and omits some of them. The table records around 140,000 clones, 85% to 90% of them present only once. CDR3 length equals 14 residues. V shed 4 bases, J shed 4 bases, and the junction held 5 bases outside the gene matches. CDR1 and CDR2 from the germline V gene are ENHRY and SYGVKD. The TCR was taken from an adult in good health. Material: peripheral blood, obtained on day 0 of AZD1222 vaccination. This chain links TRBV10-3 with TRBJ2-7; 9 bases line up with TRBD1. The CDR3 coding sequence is TGTGCCATCAGTGGTTCGGACAGGGGTTACGAGCAGTACTTC. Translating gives CAISGSDRGYEQYF.